The entry below describes one T cell receptor beta chain. Its antigen is as yet unknown. Adult donors, all healthy and HIV-negative, had no recent acute infections or vaccinations. V was trimmed by 4 bases and J by 6 bases, leaving 12 bases between them. Germline V CDR1 and CDR2: WSHSY, SAAADI. The CDR3 runs 14 residues. This specimen comes from a study of shared clonotypes between healthy human individuals. Overall study results and limits: Relative to their counterparts shared across all four donors, non-shared clonotypes exhibited diminished generation probabilities. Rarefaction gave evidence that sorted-subset sequencing remained incomplete despite large depth. How much donors shared clonotypes was expected to be affected by sequencing depth.

The method was immunoSEQ multiplex PCR; TCRdb's version includes in-frame clones alone and lacks a portion of them. The data contain some 500,000 clones, 90% to 97% of them seen just once; the ten biggest clones take up about 0.054%. The chain joins TRBV10-2 to TRBJ2-2, with D possibly TRBD1 on 6 matching bases. Material for sequencing was naive CD4+ T cells sorted from blood. Stated subset: CD45RA+ positively selected. This TCR derives from a woman aged 30 to 39 in good health. DNA of the CDR3: TGCGCCAGCAGTGTGGACAGAGGTGCCGGGGAGCTGTTTTTT. Encoded protein: CASSVDRGAGELFF.